Listed below are T cell receptor beta chains from one sample, sequenced in a study of cytomegalovirus exposure and HLA in healthy donors. Generated by immunoSEQ multiplex PCR, the TCRdb table keeps only in-frame clones and is missing some. The data contain about 110,000 clones, 71% of them singletons. Material for sequencing was PBMCs. All receptors come from a female donor in good health and CMV-seronegative. Both conserved end residues are part of each CDR3. A D gene is named only where the DNA matches it firmly.

CDR3nt,CDR3aa,d_gene,j_gene,v_gene
TGTGCCAGCAGCCTAACTAGGTTGGAGACCCAGTACTTC,CASSLTRLETQYF,-,TRBJ2-5,TRBV27
TGTGCCAGCAGCTTTTCGCTAGCGGAATCCTACGAGCAGTACTTC,CASSFSLAESYEQYF,TRBD2,TRBJ2-7,TRBV5-4
TGTGCCACGGCTAGCGGACACAATGAGCAGTTCTTC,CATASGHNEQFF,TRBD2,TRBJ2-1,TRBV6-5
TGCGCCAGCAGCTTGGCCAGCGGGGCCCCGGGGTATGAGCAGTTCTTC,CASSLASGAPGYEQFF,TRBD2,TRBJ2-1,TRBV5-1
TGCGCCAGCAGCTTGGATATGAACACTGAAGCTTTCTTT,CASSLDMNTEAFF,-,TRBJ1-1,TRBV5-1
TGCGCCAGCAGCCCCGGGGAAAAGCCGTACTTC,CASSPGEKPYF,-,TRBJ2-7,TRBV5-1
TGTGCCAGCAGCCGGGACGGGAGTAGCAATCAGCCCCAGCATTTT,CASSRDGSSNQPQHF,-,TRBJ1-5,TRBV5-4
TGTGCCAGCAGTTTGTGGACGGAGGTCACTGAAGCTTTCTTT,CASSLWTEVTEAFF,-,TRBJ1-1,TRBV28
TGTGCCAGCAACCCAGGGAGCACAGATACGCAGTATTTT,CASNPGSTDTQYF,-,TRBJ2-3,TRBV11-2
TGTGCCAGCAGCGTAGGTACTTCGCGGGACAATGAGCAGTTCTTC,CASSVGTSRDNEQFF,-,TRBJ2-1,TRBV9
TGTGCCAGCAGCCGCCATGCGAGGGAGCAGTACTTC,CASSRHAREQYF,-,TRBJ2-7,TRBV28
TGTGCCAGCACCCAAGGGGGTTGGATGAACACTGAAGCTTTCTTT,CASTQGGWMNTEAFF,-,TRBJ1-1,TRBV28
TGTGCCACCAGCAGAGATCGCTGGGCGTCTGAGCAGTTCTTC,CATSRDRWASEQFF,-,TRBJ2-1,TRBV15
TGTGCCAGCAGCCAAGAGAGATACAGGGGTCAAGAGACCCAGTACTTC,CASSQERYRGQETQYF,TRBD1,TRBJ2-5,TRBV4-2
TGTGCCAGCTCACCGGCCATACAGGGGATGCCCTACAATGAGCAGTTCTTC,CASSPAIQGMPYNEQFF,TRBD1,TRBJ2-1,TRBV18
TGTGCCAGCAGAGAGACGGAGGGCCCCTACAATGAGCAGTTCTTC,CASRETEGPYNEQFF,-,TRBJ2-1,TRBV2
TGTGCCAGCAGCCTGACTAGCGGGAGCTACGAGCAGTACTTC,CASSLTSGSYEQYF,TRBD2,TRBJ2-7,TRBV11-3
TGTGCCAGTACTAGCGGGAGGTCCCTCTCCTACGAGCAGTACTTC,CASTSGRSLSYEQYF,TRBD2,TRBJ2-7,TRBV6-6
TGTGCCAGCAGCTTTTCCGCAGGGGGCTACGAGCAGTACTTC,CASSFSAGGYEQYF,TRBD1,TRBJ2-7,TRBV5-6
TGTGCCAGCAGCACAGGGGAAAGGTACGAGCAGTACTTC,CASSTGERYEQYF,TRBD1,TRBJ2-7,TRBV7-9
TGTGCCAGCAGTTTAGGGACAAACGCGAACACCGGGGAGCTGTTTTTT,CASSLGTNANTGELFF,-,TRBJ2-2,TRBV28
TGTGCCAGCAGTAATTTTAGGGGGGCTTTCTTT,CASSNFRGAFF,-,TRBJ1-1,TRBV27
TGTGCCAGCAGCGACCGGACTCATTACGAGCAGTACTTC,CASSDRTHYEQYF,-,TRBJ2-7,TRBV7-9
TGTGCCAGCAGTGAAAGAAGGGGGCAAGGACTAGCAGGACTCAGGGTCTTC,CASSERRGQGLAGLRVF,-,TRBJ2-1,TRBV6-1